This T cell receptor (beta chain) was recorded in a study of T-cell reconstitution after alpha-beta-depleted transplantation in children (dated by TCRdb to 2016 to 2017). At the level of the whole study: Using TCR repertoire profiling, the study followed T-cell immune reconstitution in a quantitative way in children after TCRalphabeta/CD19-depleted allogeneic hematopoietic cell transplantation.

The library was obtained by PCR. TCRdb names Illumina HiSeq 2500 as the instrument used. Molecular barcoding was employed in the preparation of TCR libraries, with unique molecular identifiers being used to normalize TCRbeta repertoire quantification. TCRdb trimmed public reads at Q25 via fastp, called clones via MiXCR and kept in-frame beta chains. Rows with one shared CDR3 protein collapse into an entry with the most common genes and DNA. The sample table shows 200,000 to 250,000 distinct CDR3 sequences, and approximately 12% are seen once. The top ten clonotypes cover roughly 2.6% of the sample. The germline V gene encodes CDR1 MNHEY and CDR2 SMNVEV (reference sequence). The V end loses 5 bases and the J end loses 0 bases, and a stretch of 5 bases separates them. There are 13 amino acids in the CDR3, from cysteine to phenylalanine inclusive. The read is trimmed to its CDR3 DNA, 39 bases read in frame from base 1.

At least ten counts were recorded for this clonotype. The specificity of this receptor is unknown. No clone much larger than this one lies a single base away; base qualities are absent. The V and J genes are TRBV27 and TRBJ2-1; no D gene is confidently identified. The input for sequencing was PBMCs from the stem cell graft donor, taken from the stem cell graft. The sequence was obtained from a human donor who donated a stem cell graft to a child with acute lymphoblastic leukemia. The CDR3 amino acid sequence is: CASSRSSYNEQFF. The DNA sequence is as follows: TGTGCCAGCAGTCGAAGCTCCTACAATGAGCAGTTCTTC.